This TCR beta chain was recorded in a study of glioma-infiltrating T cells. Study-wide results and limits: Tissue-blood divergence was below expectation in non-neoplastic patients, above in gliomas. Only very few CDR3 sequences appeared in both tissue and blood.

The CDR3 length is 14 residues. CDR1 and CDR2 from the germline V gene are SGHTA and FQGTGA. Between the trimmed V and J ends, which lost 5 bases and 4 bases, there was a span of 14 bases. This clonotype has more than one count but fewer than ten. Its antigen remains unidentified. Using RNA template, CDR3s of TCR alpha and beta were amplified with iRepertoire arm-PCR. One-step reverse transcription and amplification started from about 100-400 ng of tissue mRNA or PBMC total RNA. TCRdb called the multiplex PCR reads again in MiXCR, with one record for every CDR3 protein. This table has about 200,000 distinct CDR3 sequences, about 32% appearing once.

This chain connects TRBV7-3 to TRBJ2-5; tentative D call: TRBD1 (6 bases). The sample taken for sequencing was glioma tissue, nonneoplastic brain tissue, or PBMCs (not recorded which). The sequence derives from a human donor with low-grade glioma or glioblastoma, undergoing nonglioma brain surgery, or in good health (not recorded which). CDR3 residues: CASSQGPGGETQYF. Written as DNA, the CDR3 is TGTGCCAGCAGCCAGGGGCCAGGTGGAGAGACCCAGTACTTC.